The rows below give T cell receptor beta chains drawn from one sample of a study of blood T cell repertoires in COVID-19. Data came from immunoSEQ multiplex PCR; TCRdb stores just in-frame clones and leaves some out. The sample holds some 250,000 clones; about 80% are singletons and the top ten take approximately 4.4%. The sample comprised peripheral blood. The origin of the receptors is a man aged 45-65 years with active or convalescent COVID-19. Both conserved end residues are trimmed from each CDR3. The D gene is left open where the match is weak. Clone sizes are given selectively: once, few, many, or a class where the clone is expanded.

J | size | D | V | CDR3
TRBJ2-7 | . | . | TRBV21-1 | ASSNPGEQY
TRBJ1-2 | . | TRBD1 | TRBV9 | ASSEGQGRYGYT
TRBJ2-5 | . | TRBD2 | TRBV5-1 | ASSLAWLAGGTQETQY
TRBJ2-5 | . | . | TRBV27 | ASSFTGQETQY
TRBJ2-5 | . | . | TRBV23-1 | ASTRLPQETQY
TRBJ1-4 | . | TRBD1 | TRBV7-6 | ASSFFVPPGTGDEKLF
TRBJ1-1 | . | TRBD1 | TRBV4-1 | ASSHGDRVNTEAF
TRBJ2-3 | . | TRBD1 | TRBV10-1 | ASGGSTDTQY
TRBJ2-1 | . | . | TRBV7-9 | ASSLVPAYNEQF
TRBJ2-1 | few | . | TRBV7-7 | ASSRDSYNEQF
TRBJ1-1 | . | . | TRBV19 | ASRIRGIGTEAF
TRBJ1-1 | . | . | TRBV7-9 | ASNPGGTLNTEAF
TRBJ2-1 | . | . | TRBV7-2 | ASSLGLLGIDEQF
TRBJ2-2 | . | . | TRBV27 | ASSFYTDLGELF
TRBJ2-7 | . | TRBD1 | TRBV2 | ASSDTGGYEQY
TRBJ1-5 | . | TRBD1 | TRBV27 | ASSLLGQGSQPQH
TRBJ2-1 | . | . | TRBV7-9 | ASSLINNEQF
TRBJ1-1 | few | . | TRBV20-1 | SASGTPASF
TRBJ2-5 | . | . | TRBV20-1 | SASLLAQETQY
TRBJ1-1 | . | . | TRBV12-3/TRBV12-4 | ASSSGRGTEAF
TRBJ1-4 | . | . | TRBV19 | ASSSSSRGRGNEKLF
TRBJ1-1 | . | . | TRBV11-2 | ASSEGLGTEAF
TRBJ1-5 | . | . | TRBV24-1 | ATSDRRTPEPQH
TRBJ2-7 | . | TRBD1 | TRBV25-1 | ASSETGTGVPHEQY
TRBJ2-7 | . | TRBD2 | TRBV30 | AWSLAGVEQY
TRBJ1-6 | few | . | TRBV5-4 | ASSLRGGIYNSPLH
TRBJ1-1 | . | . | TRBV19 | ASSSGRKTEAF
TRBJ2-1 | . | TRBD2 | TRBV5-4 | ASSPPGAGGPFDEQF
TRBJ2-2 | . | TRBD1 | TRBV18 | ASSRQGPSNTGELF